These 8 T cell receptor beta chains share one sample of origin, sequenced in a study of blood T cell repertoires in COVID-19 (dated by TCRdb to the early 2020s). The library relied on the immunoSEQ multiplex PCR assay. Drawn from immuneACCESS, this table holds only the in-frame rearrangements with V and J called that TCRdb kept. Clones are partly lost; checked studies trace under half to an unresolved V gene and leave the rest unexplained. This sample lists approximately 250,000 clones; 88% were detected once. The top ten clones comprise around 1.3% of the sample. Sequenced sample: PBMCs or T cells enriched from blood (not recorded which). Receptor source: a woman aged 40-49 years with acute COVID-19.

This chain connects TRBV19 to TRBJ1-6; D is ambiguous. Trimming stripped 5 bases from V and 9 bases from J, with 20 bases between. Germline lookup yields CDR1 LNHDA and CDR2 SQIVND (reference sequence). The CDR3 consists of 16 residues. CDR3 protein: CASSPRRSGVSSPLHF. CDR3 DNA: TGTGCCAGTAGTCCGCGTCGTTCGGGTGTCAGTTCACCCCTCCACTTT.

The genes are TRBV19 and TRBJ1-2; 12 bases align to TRBD1. V lost 5 bases to trimming and J lost 8 bases; unmatched junction nucleotides: 12. The CDR3 extends over 16 amino acids. The germline V gene encodes CDR1 LNHDA and CDR2 SQIVND (reference sequence). CDR3 in amino acids: CASSQRPGQGAVGYTF. CDR3 DNA sequence: TGTGCCAGTAGTCAACGGCCGGGACAGGGGGCAGTCGGCTACACCTTC.

The genes are TRBV5-8 and TRBJ2-2; D gene uncertain. Deletions cut 1 base from V and 0 bases from J, with 10 bases between. This CDR3 has 16 residues. Germline V lookup: CDR1 SGHTS, CDR2 YDEGEE. CDR3 coding DNA: TGTGCCAGCAGCTTGCTGCGGCAGACGAACACCGGGGAGCTGTTTTTT. It translates to CASSLLRQTNTGELFF. Full variable domain (rest looked up from reference TRBV5-8 and TRBJ2-2): EAGVTQSPTHLIKTRGQQATLRCSPISGHTSVYWYQQALGLGLQFLLWYDEGEERNRGNFPPRFSGRQFPNYSSELNVNALELEDSALYLCASSLLRQTNTGELFFGEGSRLTVL.

The rearrangement uses TRBV10-1 and TRBJ2-5, with D possibly TRBD1 on 6 matching bases. This CDR3 has 16 amino acids. Per germline, CDR1 WNHNN and CDR2 SYGVQD (reference sequence). V was cut by 3 bases and J by 0 bases, with 14 bases left in between. The chain's CDR3 is CASSEWAGADQETQYF. CDR3 in DNA: TGCGCCAGCAGTGAATGGGCAGGGGCGGACCAAGAGACCCAGTACTTC.

The chain combines TRBV6-5 with TRBJ1-1, with a tentative D call TRBD1 (6 bases). Per germline, CDR1 MNHEY and CDR2 SVGAGI. The length of the CDR3 is 15 residues. The V and J ends lost 6 bases and 5 bases respectively, with 19 bases between them. CDR3 residues: CASSDHAGVQTEAFF. The CDR3 region has the DNA TGTGCCAGCAGCGATCATGCAGGGGTGCAAACTGAAGCTTTCTTT.

The chain carries TRBV12-5 and TRBJ2-3, with D possibly being TRBD1 (6 bases). Germline V lookup: CDR1 LGHNT, CDR2 FRNRAP. Between the trimmed V and J ends, which lost 1 base and 2 bases, there was a span of 13 bases. The CDR3 has 16 residues. CDR3: CASGLGATGNTDTQYF. CDR3 bases: TGTGCTAGTGGTTTGGGAGCGACAGGCAACACAGATACGCAGTATTTT.

The genes are TRBV5-1 and TRBJ1-6, with no clear D. This CDR3 comprises 13 residues. V lost 2 bases and J 14 bases, leaving 14 bases between the germline ends. The germline V gene has CDR1 SGHRS and CDR2 YFSETQ. The DNA for the CDR3 is TGCGCCAGCAGCTTATCGAGTCCTAAGACCCTCCACTTT. Its protein product is CASSLSSPKTLHF.

The chain is built from TRBV11-2 and TRBJ2-1, with a tentative D call TRBD1 (5 bases). V was clipped by 1 base and J by 12 bases, with 19 bases between them. Germline assignment: CDR1 SGHAT and CDR2 FQNNGV. This CDR3 is built from 15 residues. The CDR3 region is CASSLARGLLYRQFF. CDR3 DNA sequence: TGTGCCAGCAGCTTAGCTAGGGGATTACTCTATCGGCAGTTCTTC.